This passage covers 25 T cell receptor beta chains from one sample sequenced in a study of CXCR3-negative and CXCR3-positive naive CD8 T cells. 5' RACE that incorporated UMI labels was used to prepare the TRB cDNA libraries. TCRdb processed the 5' RACE reads again and assigns one entry to each CDR3 protein, with no DNA. The specimen's table records about 130,000 distinct CDR3 sequences. Sequenced material: naive CXCR3- CD8+ T cells from blood. The subset denotes: CD45RO-CCR7+CD27+CD95- naive CD8+ T cells lacking CXCR3 (TNR3-). Every receptor here comes from a human donor in good health. Some clones in this sample may be carry-over from other donors' samples.

J is TRBJ2-1 and V is TRBV11-2; TCRdb selects TRBD1, and the lack of DNA leaves this call unchecked. The CDR3 covers 14 residues. The germline CDR1 and CDR2 sequences are SGHAT and FQNNGV. CDR3 protein: CASSLGAGGSEQFF.

The CDR3 sequence is CASSFGQGRDEQFF. The chain recombines TRBV11-2 with TRBJ2-1; TCRdb designates TRBD1, a call that cannot be tested without DNA. Germline-derived CDR1 and CDR2 are SGHAT and FQNNGV. This CDR3 is 14 amino acids long.

The chain joins TRBV7-3 to TRBJ2-7. The CDR3 is made up of 12 amino acids. The germline gives CDR1 SGHTA, CDR2 FQGTGA. CDR3 residues: CASSPGLREQYF.

The gene calls are TRBV28 and TRBJ1-6; TCRdb indicates TRBD1, and absent DNA this call remains unverified. Per germline, CDR1 MDHEN and CDR2 SYDVKM. The CDR3 is 15 amino acids. The CDR3 sequence: CASSFRAGNNSPLHF.

The chain has TRBV5-1 and TRBJ2-2; without DNA, the TCRdb call of TRBD1 cannot be checked. Germline lookup yields CDR1 SGHRS and CDR2 YFSETQ. This CDR3 comprises 13 residues. The chain's CDR3 is CASSGENTGELFF.

This chain links TRBV4-3 with TRBJ1-6. The CDR3 is 15 amino acids. Germline V gene lookup returns CDR1 LGHNA and CDR2 YSLEER. This CDR3 reads CASSQEDPDNSPLHF.

The chain is built from TRBV6-1 and TRBJ1-5. The CDR3 contains 15 residues. CDR1 is MNHNS and CDR2 is SASEGT in the germline V gene. CDR3 region: CASSETRMLDQPQHF.

The chain carries TRBV7-9 and TRBJ2-3. This CDR3 spans 13 amino acids. Germline CDR1 is SEHNR and CDR2 is FQNEAQ (reference sequence). The CDR3 loop reads CASSLPVADTQYF. Combining the CDR3 with reference TRBV7-9 and TRBJ2-3 gives the whole variable domain DTGVSQNPRHKITKRGQNVTFRCDPISEHNRLYWYRQTLGQGPEFLTYFQNEAQLEKSRLLSDRFSAERPKGSFSTLEIQRTEQGDSAMYLCASSLPVADTQYFGPGTRLTVL.

The V and J genes are TRBV6-5 and TRBJ2-2; lacking DNA, the TRBD1 call made by TCRdb goes unchecked. The germline CDR1 and CDR2 sequences are MNHEY and SVGAGI. The CDR3 contains 17 residues. CDR3 region: CASSFYRGLMNTGELFF.

The rearrangement joins TRBV20-1 to TRBJ2-3. Germline V gives CDR1 DFQATT, CDR2 SNEGSKA (reference sequence). The CDR3 extends over 15 amino acids. CDR3: CSASVLLLSWYTQYF.

The chain recombines TRBV9 with TRBJ2-5; with no DNA, the TCRdb D assignment of TRBD2 cannot be verified. Germline assignment: CDR1 SGDLS and CDR2 YYNGEE. This CDR3 region has 16 residues. CDR3: CASSVPGTSGLETQYF.

The chain recombines TRBV5-1 with TRBJ2-7; TCRdb gives TRBD1 as the D gene, but with no DNA this cannot be confirmed. The CDR3 consists of 16 residues. Germline CDR1 reads SGHRS; CDR2 reads YFSETQ. CDR3 sequence: CASSPGPRGGADEQYF.

The rearrangement joins TRBV3-1 to TRBJ2-5; lacking DNA, the TRBD1 call made by TCRdb goes unchecked. Germline V gene data show CDR1 as LGHDT and CDR2 as YNNKEL (reference sequence). The CDR3 covers 14 residues. CDR3: CASSQDLRGETQYF.

This sequence joins TRBV21-1 and TRBJ2-2; TCRdb's D gene call, TRBD1, goes unchecked for lack of DNA. TRBV21-1 is annotated as a pseudogene. The CDR3 has 21 residues. CDR3 amino acids: CASSRAPGTGPPAANTGELFF.

This chain's CDR3 is CASSELLAGNTIYF. This chain joins TRBV13 and TRBJ1-3. This CDR3 comprises 14 residues. The V gene's germline CDR1 is PRHDT and CDR2 FYEKMQ (reference sequence). The variable domain in full, completed from reference TRBV13 and TRBJ1-3, reads AAGVIQSPRHLIKEKRETATLKCYPIPRHDTVYWYQQGPGQDPQFLISFYEKMQSDKGSIPDRFSAQQFSDYHSELNMSSLELGDSALYFCASSELLAGNTIYFGEGSWLTVV.

The chain joins TRBV7-9 to TRBJ2-7. The germline V gene has CDR1 SEHNR and CDR2 FQNEAQ (reference sequence). The CDR3 extends over 12 amino acids. CDR3 residues: CASSSDGDEQYF.

The V and J genes are TRBV5-4 and TRBJ2-2; TCRdb selects TRBD1, and the lack of DNA leaves this call unchecked. CDR3 size: 15 residues. Germline loops: CDR1 SGHNT, CDR2 YYREEE (reference sequence). The CDR3 region is CASRLTGTNTGELFF.

The chain combines TRBV28 with TRBJ1-5. The CDR3 totals 12 residues. CDR1 MDHEN and CDR2 SYDVKM come from the germline V gene. Here the CDR3 reads CASEEDNQPQHF.

V usage is TRBV7-3 and J usage is TRBJ2-2; TCRdb outputs TRBD1, but without DNA this stays unchecked. CDR3 length equals 13 residues. CDR1 and CDR2 (germline): SGHTA, FQGTGA. The CDR3 protein is CASSPQGAGELFF.

This sequence joins TRBV6-2 or TRBV6-3 and TRBJ2-1; TCRdb picks TRBD1, but there is no DNA to check that call. In germline, CDR1 is MNHEY, CDR2 SVGEGT. The CDR3 consists of 13 residues. The CDR3: CASRDGDYNEQLF.

The chain combines TRBV20-1 with TRBJ2-5; absent DNA, TCRdb's TRBD1 call cannot be checked. Germline V lookup: CDR1 DFQATT, CDR2 SNEGSKA (reference sequence). The CDR3 is 14 residues long. The chain's CDR3 is CSARDAGDQETQYF.

The chain carries TRBV13 and TRBJ2-1; TCRdb indicates TRBD2, and absent DNA this call remains unverified. Germline V gene sequence: CDR1 PRHDT, CDR2 FYEKMQ (reference sequence). The CDR3 length is 15 residues. CDR3 sequence reads: CASRYGTSGSNEQFF.

The rearrangement links TRBV29-1 to TRBJ1-5; with no DNA, the TCRdb D assignment of TRBD1 cannot be verified. The CDR3 consists of 14 residues. Germline V gene lookup returns CDR1 SQVTM and CDR2 ANQGSEA. The CDR3 here is CSVDSGQGGQPQHF.

The J gene is TRBJ2-6, the V gene TRBV9; TCRdb gives TRBD2 as the D gene, but with no DNA this cannot be confirmed. This CDR3 comprises 16 residues. Germline CDR1 is SGDLS and CDR2 is YYNGEE. The CDR3 here is CASSEGLNSGANVLTF.

The chain recombines TRBV27 with TRBJ1-1; TCRdb indicates TRBD1, and absent DNA this call remains unverified. Germline V gene data show CDR1 as MNHEY and CDR2 as SMNVEV (reference sequence). This CDR3 region has 15 residues. The CDR3 loop reads CASSALTGKDTEAFF.